These T cell receptor beta chains were read from a single sample in a study of T cell responses to AZD1222 COVID-19 vaccine. Data came from immunoSEQ multiplex PCR; TCRdb stores just in-frame clones and leaves some out. The sample gives tens of thousands of clones, 83% of which show up once; under 1.5% is in the top ten. This specimen was peripheral blood, taken 28 days after the second AZD1222 dose. All receptors derive from an adult who received the AZD1222 COVID-19 vaccine. Each CDR3 is given with its conserved first and last residue. Fields, in order: D gene, V gene, J gene, CDR3 protein, CDR3 DNA. D genes are given only for firm matches.

.	TRBV3-1/TRBV3-2	TRBJ1-4	CASSQGVKLFF	TGTGCCAGCAGCCAAGGCGTAAAACTGTTTTTT
.	TRBV7-9	TRBJ1-5	CASSLGLRQGPQHF	TGTGCCAGCAGCTTAGGGCTGCGGCAGGGGCCCCAGCATTTT
.	TRBV27	TRBJ2-2	CASSALGTGELFF	TGTGCCAGCAGTGCCCTCGGGACCGGGGAGCTGTTTTTT
.	TRBV4-3	TRBJ1-2	CASSQDIRGGGQNGYTF	TGCGCCAGCAGCCAAGATATTAGGGGGGGAGGGCAGAATGGCTACACCTTC
.	TRBV28	TRBJ1-6	CASSAGHRIPPLHF	TGTGCCAGCAGTGCCGGACACAGAATTCCACCCCTCCACTTT
.	TRBV5-5	TRBJ2-1	CASSLAWGTGLNEQFF	TGTGCCAGCAGCTTGGCCTGGGGAACAGGGCTCAATGAGCAGTTCTTC
.	TRBV19	TRBJ1-5	CASSGRRNQPQHF	TGTGCCAGTAGCGGCCGCCGAAATCAGCCCCAGCATTTT
TRBD1	TRBV28	TRBJ1-4	CASSKAQGSNEKLFF	TGTGCCAGCAGTAAAGCACAGGGGTCTAATGAAAAACTGTTTTTT
.	TRBV5-1	TRBJ2-2	CASIPGQGGTGELFF	TGCGCCAGCATCCCAGGGCAGGGCGGGACCGGGGAGCTGTTTTTT
TRBD1	TRBV6-2/TRBV6-3	TRBJ2-4	CASSHGLNRGLRAKNIQYF	TGTGCCAGCAGTCACGGCCTCAACAGGGGCCTGAGAGCCAAAAACATTCAGTACTTC
.	TRBV24-1	TRBJ1-1	CATSVGNEAFF	TGTGCCACCAGTGTAGGAAATGAAGCTTTCTTT